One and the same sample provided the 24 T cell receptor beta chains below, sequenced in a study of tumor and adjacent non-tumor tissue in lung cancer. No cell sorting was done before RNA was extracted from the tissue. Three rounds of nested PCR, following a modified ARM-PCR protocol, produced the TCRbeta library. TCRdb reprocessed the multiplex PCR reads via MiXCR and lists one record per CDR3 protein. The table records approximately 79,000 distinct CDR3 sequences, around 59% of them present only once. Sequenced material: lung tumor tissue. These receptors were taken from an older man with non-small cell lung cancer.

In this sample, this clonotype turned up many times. CDR3 sequence: CSATGTGANGYTF. CDR3 coding DNA: TGCAGCGCGACCGGGACAGGGGCGAATGGCTACACCTTC. The rearrangement links TRBV29-1 to TRBJ1-2; 10 nucleotides match TRBD1. V trimming: 7 bases; J trimming: 6 bases; junction bases outside the gene matches: 8. The germline V gene has CDR1 SQVTM and CDR2 ANQGSEA. The CDR3 has 13 amino acids. The full variable domain, completed using reference TRBV29-1 and TRBJ1-2, is SAVISQKPSRDICQRGTSLTIQCQVDSQVTMMFWYRQQPGQSLTLIATANQGSEATYESGFVIDKFPISRPNLTFSTLTVSNMSPEDSSIYLCSATGTGANGYTFGSGTRLTVV.

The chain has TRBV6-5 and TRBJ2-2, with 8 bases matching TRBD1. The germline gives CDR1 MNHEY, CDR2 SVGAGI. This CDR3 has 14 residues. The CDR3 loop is CACRPGGPAGELFF. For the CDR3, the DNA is TGTGCATGCAGACCAGGGGGCCCTGCCGGGGAGCTGTTTTTT.

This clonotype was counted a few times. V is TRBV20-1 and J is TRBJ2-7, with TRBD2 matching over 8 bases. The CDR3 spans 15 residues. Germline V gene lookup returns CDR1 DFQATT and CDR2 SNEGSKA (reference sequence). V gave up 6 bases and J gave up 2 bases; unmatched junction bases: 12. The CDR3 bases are TGCAGTGCCGGTAACGCCGGGACTAGACCCTACGAGCAGTACTTC. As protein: CSAGNAGTRPYEQYF.

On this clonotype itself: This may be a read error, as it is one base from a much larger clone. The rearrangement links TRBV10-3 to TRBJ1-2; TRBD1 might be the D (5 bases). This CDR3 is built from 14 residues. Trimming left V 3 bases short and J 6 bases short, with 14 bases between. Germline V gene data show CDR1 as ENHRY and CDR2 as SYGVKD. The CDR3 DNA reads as TGTGCCATCAGTGAACGGGGGAGGGTCAATGGCTACACCTTC. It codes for CAISERGRVNGYTF.

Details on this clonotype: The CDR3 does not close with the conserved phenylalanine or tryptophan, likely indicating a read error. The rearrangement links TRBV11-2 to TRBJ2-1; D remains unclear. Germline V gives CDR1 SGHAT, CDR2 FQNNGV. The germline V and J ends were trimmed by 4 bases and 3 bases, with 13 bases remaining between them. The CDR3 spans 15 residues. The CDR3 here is CASSWREKIYNEQFI. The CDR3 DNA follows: TGTGCCAGCAGCTGGAGAGAGAAGATCTACAATGAGCAGTTCATC.

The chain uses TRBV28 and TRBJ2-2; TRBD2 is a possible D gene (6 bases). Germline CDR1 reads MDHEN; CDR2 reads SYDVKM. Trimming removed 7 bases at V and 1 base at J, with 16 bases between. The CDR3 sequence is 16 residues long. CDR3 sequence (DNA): TGTGCCAGCAATCCCGCGGGACTCAAGAACACCGGGGAGCTGTTTTTT. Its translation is CASNPAGLKNTGELFF.

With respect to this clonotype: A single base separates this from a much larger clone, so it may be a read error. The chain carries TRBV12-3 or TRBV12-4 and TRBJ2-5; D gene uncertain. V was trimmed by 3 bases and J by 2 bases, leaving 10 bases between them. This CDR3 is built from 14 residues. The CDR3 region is CASSFSGTQETQYF. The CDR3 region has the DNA TGTGCCAGCAGTTTCTCGGGCACACAAGAGACCCAGTACTTC.

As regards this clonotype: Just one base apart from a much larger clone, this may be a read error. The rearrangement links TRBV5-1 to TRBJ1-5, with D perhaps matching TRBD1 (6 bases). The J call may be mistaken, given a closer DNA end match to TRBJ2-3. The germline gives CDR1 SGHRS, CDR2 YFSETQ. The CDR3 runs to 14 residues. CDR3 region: CASSLTGMGQPQYF. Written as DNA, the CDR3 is TGCGCCAGCAGCTTGACAGGGATGGGCCAGCCCCAGTATTTT.

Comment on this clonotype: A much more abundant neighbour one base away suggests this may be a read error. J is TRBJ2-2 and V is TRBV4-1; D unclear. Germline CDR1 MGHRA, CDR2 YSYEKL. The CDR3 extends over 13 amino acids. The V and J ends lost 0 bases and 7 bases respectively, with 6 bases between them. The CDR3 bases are TGCGCCAGCAGCCAAGAGCCCAGCGGGGAGCTGTTTTTT. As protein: CASSQEPSGELFF.

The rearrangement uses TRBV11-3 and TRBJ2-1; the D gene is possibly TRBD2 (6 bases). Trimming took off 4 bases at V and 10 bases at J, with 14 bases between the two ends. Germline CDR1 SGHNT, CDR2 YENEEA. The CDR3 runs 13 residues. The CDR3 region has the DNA TGTGCCAGCAGCTCAGACGGGGGTGGGGAGCAGTTCTTC. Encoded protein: CASSSDGGGEQFF.

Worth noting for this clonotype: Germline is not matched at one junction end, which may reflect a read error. CDR3 coding DNA: TGTGACACCACCAAACCCACGACAGACACGCAGTACTTT. Translated: CDTTKPTTDTQYF. This chain links TRBV5-6 with TRBJ2-3, with a tentative D call TRBD1 (5 bases). The CDR3 has 13 residues. Germline assignment: CDR1 SGHDT and CDR2 YYEEEE.

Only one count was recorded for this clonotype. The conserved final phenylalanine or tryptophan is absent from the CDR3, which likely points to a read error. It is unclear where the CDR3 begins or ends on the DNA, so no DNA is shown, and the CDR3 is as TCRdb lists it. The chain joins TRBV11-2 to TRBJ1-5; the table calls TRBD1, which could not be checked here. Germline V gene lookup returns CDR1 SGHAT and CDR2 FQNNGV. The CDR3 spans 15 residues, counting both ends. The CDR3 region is CASSLEGGGNQPQHL.

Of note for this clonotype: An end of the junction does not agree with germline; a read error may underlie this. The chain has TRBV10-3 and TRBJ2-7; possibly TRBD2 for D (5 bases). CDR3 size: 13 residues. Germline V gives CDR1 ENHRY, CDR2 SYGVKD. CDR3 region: CAISASVDYEQYF. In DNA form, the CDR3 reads TGTGCCATCAGTGCGTCCGTCGACTACGAGCAGTATTTC.

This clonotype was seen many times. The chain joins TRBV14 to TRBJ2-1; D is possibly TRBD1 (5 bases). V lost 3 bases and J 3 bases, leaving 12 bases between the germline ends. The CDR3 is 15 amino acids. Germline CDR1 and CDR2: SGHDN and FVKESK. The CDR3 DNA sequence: TGTGCCAGCAGCCAGCAGGGTGGTGGCTACAATGAGCAGTTCTTC. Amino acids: CASSQQGGGYNEQFF.

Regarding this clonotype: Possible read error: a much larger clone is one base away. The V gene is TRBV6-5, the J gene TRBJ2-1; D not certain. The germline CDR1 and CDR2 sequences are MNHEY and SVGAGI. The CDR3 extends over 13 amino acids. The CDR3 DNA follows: TGTGCCAGCAGTTACGAAGGGCACAAAGAGCAGTTCTTC. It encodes CASSYEGHKEQFF.

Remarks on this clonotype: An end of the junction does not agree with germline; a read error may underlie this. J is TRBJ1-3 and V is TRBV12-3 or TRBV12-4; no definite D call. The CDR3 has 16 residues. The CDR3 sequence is CASSPQAGFSRNTIYF. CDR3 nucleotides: TGCGCCAGCAGTCCCCAAGCGGGCTTCTCTAGAAACACCATATATTTT.

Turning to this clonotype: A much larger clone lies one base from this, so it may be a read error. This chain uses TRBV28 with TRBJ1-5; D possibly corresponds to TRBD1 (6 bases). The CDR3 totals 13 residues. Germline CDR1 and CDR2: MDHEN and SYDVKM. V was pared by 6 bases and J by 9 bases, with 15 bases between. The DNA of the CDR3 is TGTGCCAGCAGCCCCGAACAGGGTTGGCCCCAGCATTTT. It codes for CASSPEQGWPQHF.

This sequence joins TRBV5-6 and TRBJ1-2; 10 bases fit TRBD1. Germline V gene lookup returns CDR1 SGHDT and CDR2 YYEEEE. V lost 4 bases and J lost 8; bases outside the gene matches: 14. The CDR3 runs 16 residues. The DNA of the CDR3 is TGTGCCAGCAGCCTCGGGACAGGGGTCAGATCGGGAGGCTACACCTTC. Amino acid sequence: CASSLGTGVRSGGYTF.

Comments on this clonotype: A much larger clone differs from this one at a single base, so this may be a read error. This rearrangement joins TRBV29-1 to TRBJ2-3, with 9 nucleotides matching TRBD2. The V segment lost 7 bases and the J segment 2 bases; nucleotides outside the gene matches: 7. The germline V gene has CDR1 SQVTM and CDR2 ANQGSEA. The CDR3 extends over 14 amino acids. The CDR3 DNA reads TGCAGCGGGATACTAGCGGGCCACACAGATACGCAGTATTTT. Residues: CSGILAGHTDTQYF.

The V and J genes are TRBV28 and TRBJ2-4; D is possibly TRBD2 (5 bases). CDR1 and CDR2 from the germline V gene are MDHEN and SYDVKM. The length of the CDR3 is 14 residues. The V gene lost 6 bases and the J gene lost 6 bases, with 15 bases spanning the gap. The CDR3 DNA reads TGTGCCAGCAGCTCCCGGGGTCCTAGAAACATTCAGTACTTC. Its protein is CASSSRGPRNIQYF.

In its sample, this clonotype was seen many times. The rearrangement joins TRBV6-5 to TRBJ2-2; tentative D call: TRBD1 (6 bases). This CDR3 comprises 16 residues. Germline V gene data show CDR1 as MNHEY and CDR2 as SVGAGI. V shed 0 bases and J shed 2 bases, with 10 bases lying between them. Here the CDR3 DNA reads TGTGCCAGCAGTTACTCCCCAGGGGCAAACACCGGGGAGCTGTTTTTT. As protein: CASSYSPGANTGELFF.

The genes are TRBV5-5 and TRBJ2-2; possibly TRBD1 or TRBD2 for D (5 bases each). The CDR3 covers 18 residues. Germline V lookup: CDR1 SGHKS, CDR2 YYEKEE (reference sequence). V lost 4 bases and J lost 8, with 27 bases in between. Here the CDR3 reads CASSPKGLEGTQPGELFF. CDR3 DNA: TGTGCCAGCAGCCCTAAAGGGCTAGAGGGGACCCAACCAGGGGAGCTGTTTTTT.

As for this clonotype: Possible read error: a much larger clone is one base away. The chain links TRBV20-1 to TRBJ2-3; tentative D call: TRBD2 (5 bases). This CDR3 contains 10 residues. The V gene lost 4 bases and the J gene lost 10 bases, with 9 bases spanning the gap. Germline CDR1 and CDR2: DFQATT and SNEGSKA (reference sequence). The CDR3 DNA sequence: TGCAGTGCTATCGAGGAGGCGCAGTATTTT. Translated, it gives CSAIEEAQYF.

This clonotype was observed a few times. The chain's CDR3 is CASSQERASTEAFF. The CDR3 nucleotides read TGTGCCAGCAGCCAAGAAAGGGCTAGCACTGAAGCTTTCTTT. The chain has TRBV14 and TRBJ1-1; the D is unclear. Trimming took 0 bases from V and 4 from J, leaving 9 bases between them. Germline CDR1 is SGHDN and CDR2 is FVKESK. This CDR3 has 14 residues.